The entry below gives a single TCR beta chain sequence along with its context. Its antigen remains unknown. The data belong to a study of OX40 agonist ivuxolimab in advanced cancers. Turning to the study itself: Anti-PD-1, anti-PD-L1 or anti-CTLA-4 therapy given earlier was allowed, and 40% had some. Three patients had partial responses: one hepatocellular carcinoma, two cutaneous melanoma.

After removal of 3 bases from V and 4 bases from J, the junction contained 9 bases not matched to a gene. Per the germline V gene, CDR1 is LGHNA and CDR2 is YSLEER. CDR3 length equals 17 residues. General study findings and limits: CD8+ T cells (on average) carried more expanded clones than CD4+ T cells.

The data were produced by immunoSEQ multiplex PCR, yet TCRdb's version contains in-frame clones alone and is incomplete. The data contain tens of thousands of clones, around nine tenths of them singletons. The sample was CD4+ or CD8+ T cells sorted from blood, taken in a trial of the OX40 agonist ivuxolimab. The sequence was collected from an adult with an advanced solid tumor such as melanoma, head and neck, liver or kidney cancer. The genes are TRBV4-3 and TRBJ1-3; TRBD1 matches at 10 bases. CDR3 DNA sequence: TGCGCCAGCAGCCAGGCCGGGACAGGGGCCGGGGGAAACACCATATATTTT. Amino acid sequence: CASSQAGTGAGGNTIYF.